These 25 T cell receptor beta chains were sequenced from one sample in a study of cytomegalovirus exposure and HLA in healthy donors. The study ran its PCR with 60 Vbeta and 13 Jbeta primers. TCRdb's table, derived via immunoSEQ multiplex PCR, lists solely in-frame clones and lacks some. The sample data list 38,000 or so clones. Sequenced input: PBMCs. These receptor sequences come from a man aged 30-40 years in good health and CMV-seronegative.

The chain recombines TRBV19 with TRBJ1-2, with TRBD1 matching 8 bases. The CDR3 has 17 residues. Germline trimming cut 8 bases from V and 2 bases from J; bases unmatched to any gene: 16. Germline V gene data show CDR1 as LNHDA and CDR2 as SQIVND (reference sequence). In DNA form, the CDR3 reads TGTGCCAGTGTGAGAGCCCCGGGACAGGAGCGCAACTATGGCTACACCTTC. Its translation: CASVRAPGQERNYGYTF.

The chain carries TRBV11-3 and TRBJ2-7, with 7 bases aligning to TRBD1. CDR1 SGHNT and CDR2 YENEEA come from the germline V gene. V shed 2 bases, J shed 3 bases, and the junction held 1 base outside the gene matches. CDR3 length: 13 amino acids. CDR3 DNA sequence: TGTGCCAGCAGCTTAACAGGGGTCTACGAGCAGTACTTC. Its protein is CASSLTGVYEQYF.

As DNA, the CDR3 is TGTGCCAGCAGCTCAGGGTCCTTGGGTGTCTCCTACAATGAGCAGTTCTTC. The encoded protein is CASSSGSLGVSYNEQFF. The chain uses TRBV5-4 and TRBJ2-1; possible D gene TRBD1, 5 bases. Trimming took off 3 bases at V and 0 bases at J, with 16 bases between the two ends. This CDR3 has 17 amino acids. Germline V lookup: CDR1 SGHNT, CDR2 YYREEE (reference sequence). Variable domain in full (rest from reference TRBV5-4 and TRBJ2-1): ETGVTQSPTHLIKTRGQQVTLRCSSQSGHNTVSWYQQALGQGPQFIFQYYREEENGRGNFPPRFSGLQFPNYSSELNVNALELDDSALYLCASSSGSLGVSYNEQFFGPGTRLTVL.

This chain links TRBV5-1 with TRBJ2-5; 8 bases line up with TRBD1. Germline V gives CDR1 SGHRS, CDR2 YFSETQ. J gave up 2 bases and V 0 bases, and 6 bases lay outside the gene matches. CDR3 size: 16 residues. The CDR3 protein is CASSLVPGQGQETQYF. The CDR3 DNA sequence: TGCGCCAGCAGCTTGGTTCCCGGACAGGGACAAGAGACCCAGTACTTC.

V usage is TRBV7-9 and J usage is TRBJ1-2; D remains unclear. Germline assignment: CDR1 SEHNR and CDR2 FQNEAQ (reference sequence). There are 16 residues in the CDR3. Deletions cut 1 base from V and 3 bases from J, with 15 bases between. The CDR3 loop is CASSLDVGWRDYGYTF. In DNA form, the CDR3 reads TGTGCCAGCAGCTTAGATGTTGGATGGAGGGACTATGGCTACACCTTC.

CDR3 nucleotide sequence: TGTGCCAGCAGCTTTACGGGTGGGAGGGTCCTCGGGGAGACCCAGTACTTC. It encodes CASSFTGGRVLGETQYF. The chain links TRBV5-6 to TRBJ2-5; TRBD2 agrees at 7 bases. CDR1 SGHDT and CDR2 YYEEEE come from the germline V gene. There are 17 residues in the CDR3. With V trimmed by 2 bases and J by 5 bases, 15 bases remained unmatched.

The V gene is TRBV4-2, the J gene TRBJ2-3; 11 nucleotides agree with TRBD2. The V gene's germline CDR1 is LGHNA and CDR2 YNFKEQ. V shed 5 bases and J 4 bases; nucleotides not matched to a gene: 5. CDR3 length: 15 amino acids. CDR3 sequence reads: CASSRTSGGSDTQYF. CDR3 bases: TGTGCCAGCAGCAGAACTAGCGGGGGTTCAGATACGCAGTATTTT.

V and J are TRBV19 and TRBJ1-5, with TRBD1 matching 12 bases. Germline V gene data show CDR1 as LNHDA and CDR2 as SQIVND (reference sequence). The ends lost 7 bases at V and 6 bases at J; junction bases unmatched: 7. This CDR3 is built from 15 residues. This chain's CDR3 is CASNRDRGPGQPQHF. The CDR3 nucleotides read TGTGCCAGTAATAGGGACAGGGGGCCTGGTCAGCCCCAGCATTTT.

CDR3 sequence: CASSWVGEETQYF. In DNA form, the CDR3 reads TGTGCCAGCAGCTGGGTCGGGGAAGAGACCCAGTACTTC. This chain uses TRBV7-3 with TRBJ2-5; D might be TRBD2 (5 bases). The CDR3 loop spans 13 amino acids. Germline values: CDR1 SGHTA, CDR2 FQGTGA. V was shortened by 4 bases and J by 3 bases, with 9 bases between the two germline ends. Full variable domain (missing parts from reference TRBV7-3 and TRBJ2-5): GAGVSQTPSNKVTEKGKYVELRCDPISGHTALYWYRQSLGQGPEFLIYFQGTGAADDSGLPNDRFFAVRPEGSVSTLKIQRTERGDSAVYLCASSWVGEETQYFGPGTRLLVL.

The chain recombines TRBV6-5 with TRBJ1-4; TRBD1 is a possible D gene (5 bases). Trimming left V 7 bases short and J 3 bases short, with 15 bases between. The CDR3 covers 15 residues. Germline loops: CDR1 MNHEY, CDR2 SVGAGI. CDR3 coding DNA: TGTGCCAGCAAGGATCTAGGGGCGGCTAATGAAAAACTGTTTTTT. Amino acids: CASKDLGAANEKLFF.

The chain couples TRBV2 to TRBJ2-5, with D perhaps matching TRBD2 (5 bases). The J call is uncertain, as TRBJ2-7 better fits the DNA end. CDR3 length: 14 residues. CDR1 is SNHLY and CDR2 is FYNNEI in the germline V gene. CDR3 in DNA: TGTGCCAGCAGATCGAGGGCTGCTATCTACGAGCAGTACTTC. It is translated as CASRSRAAIYEQYF.

The chain links TRBV20-1 to TRBJ2-5; D possibly corresponds to TRBD2 (5 bases). Germline-derived CDR1 and CDR2 are DFQATT and SNEGSKA (reference sequence). Deletions cut 3 bases from V and 3 bases from J, with 5 bases between. This CDR3 contains 11 residues. DNA for the CDR3: TGCAGTGCTAGCGGGGAAGAGACCCAGTACTTC. Translating it yields CSASGEETQYF.

The V gene is TRBV5-4, the J gene TRBJ2-5, with 14 bases that match TRBD2. Looked up from germline, CDR1 is SGHNT and CDR2 is YYREEE (reference sequence). The CDR3 is 16 amino acids. Unmatched junction bases numbered 3, after V lost 0 bases and J lost 5 bases. The CDR3 loop is CASSLAGTSGGETQYF. CDR3 nucleotide sequence: TGTGCCAGCAGCTTGGCTGGGACTAGCGGGGGTGAGACCCAGTACTTC.

The V gene is TRBV6-1, the J gene TRBJ2-1; 7 bases match TRBD2. This CDR3 region has 14 residues. The junction had 2 bases not matched to a gene; V was cut back by 0 bases and J by 6 bases. Germline CDR1 is MNHNS and CDR2 is SASEGT. CDR3 bases: TGTGCCAGCAGTGAAGCGGGGGGGTTCAATGAGCAGTTCTTC. This gives the protein CASSEAGGFNEQFF.

The chain links TRBV7-9 to TRBJ2-7; TRBD2 is a possible D gene (7 bases). The CDR3 has 16 amino acids. The V and J ends lost 3 bases and 3 bases respectively, with 18 bases between them. Germline CDR1 SEHNR, CDR2 FQNEAQ (reference sequence). In DNA, the CDR3 is TGTGCCAGCAGCTTTCCTGAGCGGGACAAGGGCTACGAGCAGTACTTC. It specifies CASSFPERDKGYEQYF.

The chain joins TRBV6-1 to TRBJ1-5; D gene uncertain. The CDR3 sequence is 14 residues long. V lost 8 bases and J lost 6, with 17 bases in between. From germline, CDR1 is MNHNS and CDR2 SASEGT. Here the CDR3 reads CASQPSRQSQPQHF. As DNA, the CDR3 is TGTGCCAGCCAACCAAGCAGACAAAGTCAGCCCCAGCATTTT.

The genes are TRBV9 and TRBJ1-2; 7 positions agree with TRBD1. Unmatched junction bases numbered 12, after V lost 0 bases and J lost 4 bases. The CDR3 covers 17 residues. Per germline, CDR1 SGDLS and CDR2 YYNGEE. The CDR3 reads CASSVDMGGQDFYGYTF. As DNA, the CDR3 is TGTGCCAGCAGCGTAGACATGGGCGGACAGGATTTCTATGGCTACACCTTC. Supplemented by reference TRBV9 and TRBJ1-2, the full variable domain reads DSGVTQTPKHLITATGQRVTLRCSPRSGDLSVYWYQQSLDQGLQFLIQYYNGEERAKGNILERFSAQQFPDLHSELNLSSLELGDSALYFCASSVDMGGQDFYGYTFGSGTRLTVV.

V gene TRBV27 combines with J gene TRBJ2-1, with 8 bases lining up with TRBD2. The germline V gene encodes CDR1 MNHEY and CDR2 SMNVEV (reference sequence). CDR3 length equals 16 residues. Losses at the gene ends were 2 bases for V and 0 bases for J; bases not matched to a gene: 3. CDR3 in amino acids: CASSLTGTSSYNEQFF. CDR3 DNA: TGTGCCAGCAGTTTAACCGGGACTAGCTCCTACAATGAGCAGTTCTTC.

V and J are TRBV9 and TRBJ2-1; possibly TRBD1 for D (6 bases). The CDR3 covers 17 residues. Germline CDR1 and CDR2: SGDLS and YYNGEE. The V gene lost 3 bases and the J gene lost 3 bases, with 19 bases spanning the gap. The CDR3 sequence is CASSDERTALYYNEQFF. The CDR3 DNA is TGTGCCAGCAGCGACGAAAGGACAGCACTCTACTACAATGAGCAGTTCTTC.

The V call is TRBV30, the J call TRBJ1-2; 8 bases line up with TRBD1. V lost 3 bases and J lost 1; bases outside the gene matches: 1. Germline V gene lookup returns CDR1 GTSNPN and CDR2 SVGIG (reference sequence). The CDR3 extends over 13 amino acids. CDR3 coding DNA: TGTGCCTGGAGGGACAGGGATAACTATGGCTACACCTTC. This encodes CAWRDRDNYGYTF.

The chain combines TRBV2 with TRBJ1-4; tentative D call: TRBD1 (5 bases). In germline, CDR1 is SNHLY, CDR2 FYNNEI. The CDR3 is made up of 16 amino acids. Trimming took 3 bases from V and 7 from J, leaving 18 bases between them. The CDR3 loop reads CASSEEGRGVFEKLFF. The CDR3, as DNA: TGTGCCAGCAGTGAGGAGGGGCGCGGGGTCTTTGAAAAACTGTTTTTT. The complete variable domain, with remaining parts taken from reference TRBV2 and TRBJ1-4, reads EPEVTQTPSHQVTQMGQEVILRCVPISNHLYFYWYRQILGQKVEFLVSFYNNEISEKSEIFDDQFSVERPDGSNFTLKIRSTKLEDSAMYFCASSEEGRGVFEKLFFGSGTQLSVL.

V usage is TRBV19 and J usage is TRBJ2-1; D is possibly TRBD2 (5 bases). The germline CDR1 and CDR2 sequences are LNHDA and SQIVND (reference sequence). V was trimmed by 5 bases and J by 7 bases, leaving 9 bases between them. The CDR3 extends over 12 amino acids. For the CDR3, the DNA is TGTGCCAGTAGTCAGAGCGGAAATGAGCAGTTCTTC. Amino acid sequence: CASSQSGNEQFF.

The chain couples TRBV27 to TRBJ2-1, with D possibly matching TRBD2 (6 bases). V was cut by 2 bases and J by 8 bases, with 10 bases left in between. There are 13 residues in the CDR3. Germline V gene data show CDR1 as MNHEY and CDR2 as SMNVEV (reference sequence). The CDR3 region has the DNA TGTGCCAGCAGTTTACGTGGGGGGTATGAGCAGTTCTTC. Translation: CASSLRGGYEQFF.

The chain has TRBV6-5 and TRBJ1-1, with a tentative D call TRBD1 (6 bases). V lost 2 bases to trimming and J lost 5 bases, with 15 bases between them. CDR3 size: 15 residues. Germline V gene data show CDR1 as MNHEY and CDR2 as SVGAGI. CDR3 residues: CASSYTRGRGTEAFF. CDR3 nucleotide sequence: TGTGCCAGCAGTTACACTAGGGGGAGGGGGACTGAAGCTTTCTTT.

This chain joins TRBV5-4 and TRBJ2-7; D may be TRBD1 (6 bases). Trimming removed 0 bases from V and 9 bases from J, with 10 bases in between. Germline CDR1 SGHNT, CDR2 YYREEE (reference sequence). The CDR3 covers 12 residues. The CDR3 spells CASSLVWGLQYF. The CDR3 DNA reads TGTGCCAGCAGCTTGGTCTGGGGGCTGCAGTACTTC.